The clone carrying this TCR beta chain was found many times. The antigen is not known. These data come from a study of neurological immune-mediated disorders. At the level of the study: For the 35 or so multiple sclerosis patients, the disease was relapsing-remitting in about 31 and secondary progressive in 3. Regarding the study as a whole: One related-CDR3 cluster, which may be a signature, held the repertoires of 18 of 34 multiple sclerosis patients after phylogenetic grouping.

Synthesis of cDNA was accomplished via 5'RACE employing 10-nucleotide random UMIs. MiXCR, run by TCRdb on the 5' RACE reads, gives a single entry per CDR3 protein. The data show roughly 43,000 distinct CDR3 sequences, about 2% seen once. The germline CDR1 and CDR2 sequences are SGHRS and YFSETQ. The CDR3 totals 14 residues. V was shortened by 1 base and J by 2 bases, with 9 bases between the two germline ends. This sequence originates from a woman between 40 and 50 years old with multiple sclerosis. V and J are TRBV5-1 and TRBJ2-5, with D perhaps TRBD1 or TRBD2 (6 bases each). Input material: PBMCs. The CDR3: CASSLRGLQETQYF. The DNA for the CDR3 is TGCGCCAGCAGCTTGCGGGGGCTTCAAGAGACCCAGTACTTC.